This TCR beta chain is from a study of kidney transplant recipient with SARS-CoV-2 infection. This CDR3 spans 16 amino acids. Germline CDR1 reads LGHDT; CDR2 reads YNNKEL (reference sequence). With 1 base removed from V and 0 bases from J, the gap between germline ends came to 12 bases. TCRdb re-analysed the reads in MiXCR, keeping a single row per CDR3 protein. The sample has 200,000 to 300,000 distinct CDR3 sequences; 25% to 30% are singletons. This clonotype was counted ten times or more. The sample in question was a blood sample, obtained at baseline and on roughly day 120 from a kidney transplant recipient. This rearrangement joins TRBV3-1 to TRBJ1-1; possibly TRBD1 for D (6 bases). This receptor was taken from a male patient in his thirties who had COVID-19 and was a kidney transplant recipient. Some T cells may have originated in the graft donor. The CDR3 reads CASSQVGGRMNTEAFF. As DNA, the CDR3 is TGTGCCAGCAGCCAAGTAGGGGGTCGCATGAACACTGAAGCTTTCTTT.